This is a list of T cell receptor beta chains from one sample in a study of cytomegalovirus exposure and HLA in healthy donors. The method was immunoSEQ multiplex PCR; TCRdb's version includes in-frame clones alone and lacks a portion of them. Among 90,000 to 100,000 clones listed, about three quarters were seen once. Source material: PBMCs. The origin of the receptors is a man aged 60 to 69 in good health and CMV-seropositive. Both conserved end residues are part of each CDR3. Each record gives: J gene, clone size, D gene, V gene, CDR3 protein, CDR3 DNA. A D gene is named only where the DNA matches it firmly. The listing skips clone size in some rows; elsewhere it reads once, few, many or a size class.

j_gene: TRBJ2-6
abundance: few
d_gene: TRBD2
v_gene: TRBV4-1
CDR3aa: CASSQGSGGASGANVLTF
CDR3nt: TGCGCCAGCAGCCAAGGATCCGGGGGGGCCTCTGGGGCCAACGTCCTGACTTTC

j_gene: TRBJ1-1
abundance: -
d_gene: TRBD1
v_gene: TRBV10-1
CDR3aa: CASSRTGNTEAFF
CDR3nt: TGCGCCAGCAGTCGGACAGGGAACACTGAAGCTTTCTTT

j_gene: TRBJ2-5
abundance: -
d_gene: -
v_gene: TRBV5-6
CDR3aa: CASRSRLLQETQYF
CDR3nt: TGTGCCAGCAGATCACGACTACTCCAAGAGACCCAGTACTTC

j_gene: TRBJ2-1
abundance: -
d_gene: -
v_gene: TRBV6-1
CDR3aa: CASSAGPKALQFF
CDR3nt: TGTGCCAGCAGTGCAGGGCCCAAGGCGTTGCAGTTCTTC

j_gene: TRBJ1-4
abundance: -
d_gene: -
v_gene: TRBV7-9
CDR3aa: CASSRRGPEKLFF
CDR3nt: TGTGCCAGCAGCAGACGGGGTCCTGAAAAACTGTTTTTT

j_gene: TRBJ1-1
abundance: once
d_gene: -
v_gene: TRBV19
CDR3aa: CASSIFRDRRTEAFF
CDR3nt: TGTGCCAGTAGTATATTCCGAGACAGGCGCACTGAAGCTTTCTTT

j_gene: TRBJ1-1
abundance: -
d_gene: TRBD1
v_gene: TRBV29-1
CDR3aa: CSVAPTGVGLMNTEAFF
CDR3nt: TGCAGCGTTGCCCCAACAGGGGTGGGCCTCATGAACACTGAAGCTTTCTTT

j_gene: TRBJ2-1
abundance: -
d_gene: TRBD1
v_gene: TRBV7-3
CDR3aa: CASSLGTGTHNEQFF
CDR3nt: TGTGCCAGCAGCTTGGGGACAGGGACCCACAATGAGCAGTTCTTC

j_gene: TRBJ2-5
abundance: -
d_gene: TRBD1
v_gene: TRBV30
CDR3aa: CAWRQGGQETQYF
CDR3nt: TGTGCCTGGAGACAGGGGGGCCAAGAGACCCAGTACTTC

j_gene: TRBJ2-5
abundance: once
d_gene: -
v_gene: TRBV11-2
CDR3aa: CASTNQRRGETQYF
CDR3nt: TGTGCCAGCACCAACCAGCGGCGCGGGGAGACCCAGTACTTC

j_gene: TRBJ1-4
abundance: few
d_gene: -
v_gene: TRBV6-1
CDR3aa: CASSESPGINEKLFF
CDR3nt: TGTGCCAGCAGTGAAAGTCCGGGGATTAATGAAAAACTGTTTTTT

j_gene: TRBJ2-1
abundance: -
d_gene: TRBD2
v_gene: TRBV19
CDR3aa: CASSIDGTGGRNEQFF
CDR3nt: TGTGCCAGTAGTATAGATGGGACGGGGGGGCGCAATGAGCAGTTCTTC

j_gene: TRBJ2-3
abundance: -
d_gene: TRBD2
v_gene: TRBV15
CDR3aa: CATSRDRLAGHTDTQYF
CDR3nt: TGTGCCACCAGCAGAGATAGGCTAGCGGGGCACACAGATACGCAGTATTTT

j_gene: TRBJ1-6
abundance: hyperexpanded
d_gene: TRBD1
v_gene: TRBV13
CDR3aa: CASSSTGGGNSPLHF
CDR3nt: TGTGCCAGCAGCTCGACAGGGGGTGGGAATTCACCCCTCCACTTT

j_gene: TRBJ2-7
abundance: many
d_gene: TRBD2
v_gene: TRBV15
CDR3aa: CATSTERGGSYEQYF
CDR3nt: TGTGCCACCAGTACCGAGCGGGGGGGCTCCTACGAGCAGTACTTC

j_gene: TRBJ1-2
abundance: -
d_gene: -
v_gene: TRBV19
CDR3aa: CASSPVWGRDGYTF
CDR3nt: TGTGCCAGCTCTCCAGTGTGGGGGCGAGACGGCTACACCTTC

j_gene: TRBJ2-3
abundance: -
d_gene: -
v_gene: TRBV19
CDR3aa: CASSIGGRVASTDTQYF
CDR3nt: TGTGCCAGTAGTATAGGTGGCAGGGTCGCGAGCACAGATACGCAGTATTTT

j_gene: TRBJ2-1
abundance: few
d_gene: TRBD1
v_gene: TRBV5-6
CDR3aa: CASSLKAGGQFF
CDR3nt: TGTGCCAGCAGCTTGAAGGCAGGGGGCCAGTTCTTC

j_gene: TRBJ1-6
abundance: -
d_gene: -
v_gene: TRBV2
CDR3aa: CASSGGPNSPLHF
CDR3nt: TGTGCCAGCAGTGGGGGGCCGAATTCACCCCTCCACTTT

j_gene: TRBJ2-3
abundance: -
d_gene: TRBD2
v_gene: TRBV5-4
CDR3aa: CASGLAGDTQYF
CDR3nt: TGTGCCAGCGGACTAGCGGGGGACACGCAGTATTTT

j_gene: TRBJ2-7
abundance: -
d_gene: -
v_gene: TRBV6-1
CDR3aa: CASSEGTTLREQYF
CDR3nt: TGTGCCAGCAGTGAAGGGACAACCCTACGAGAACAGTACTTC